A single sample is the source of the 24 T cell receptor beta chains below, sequenced in a study of blood T cell repertoires in COVID-19. This table comes from immunoSEQ multiplex PCR, and its TCRdb copy is limited to in-frame clones, with some not included. Of about 68,000 clones in the sample, approximately 90% were seen once. Material: peripheral blood. Every receptor here comes from a man aged 50 or older with COVID-19, enrolled during active disease.

The rearrangement links TRBV18 to TRBJ1-3, with 7 bases lining up with TRBD1. Unmatched junction bases numbered 6, after V lost 0 bases and J lost 7 bases. The germline gives CDR1 KGHSH, CDR2 LQKENI. CDR3 size: 15 residues. The CDR3: CASSPPTGSRNTIYF. The CDR3 DNA reads TGTGCCAGCTCACCACCGACAGGGAGCCGCAACACCATATATTTT.

The chain links TRBV6-5 to TRBJ2-5; perhaps TRBD1 as D (6 bases). V was clipped by 4 bases and J by 3 bases, with 15 bases between them. From germline, CDR1 is MNHEY and CDR2 SVGAGI. The CDR3 is 15 amino acids. CDR3 sequence (DNA): TGTGCCAGCAGTTCTCAGACAGGCCCGAAAGAGACCCAGTACTTC. It encodes CASSSQTGPKETQYF.

V and J are TRBV6-1 and TRBJ1-1; D gene uncertain. Germline lookup yields CDR1 MNHNS and CDR2 SASEGT. The CDR3 runs to 13 residues. V lost 6 bases, J lost 0 bases, and 8 bases lay in between. The DNA of the CDR3 is TGTGCCAGCAGCCGAATAGTGAACACTGAAGCTTTCTTT. This gives the protein CASSRIVNTEAFF.

This chain links TRBV20-1 with TRBJ2-1; 7 bases are a match to TRBD2. CDR1 is DFQATT, CDR2 SNEGSKA, per germline (reference sequence). This CDR3 is built from 16 residues. V dropped 3 bases and J dropped 6; count of bases not matched to a gene: 14. As DNA, the CDR3 is TGCAGTGCTAGTGGCACGGGGACTACAACCCTCAATGAGCAGTTCTTC. The encoded protein is CSASGTGTTTLNEQFF.

The rearrangement joins TRBV6-5 to TRBJ2-1; D is possibly TRBD2 (5 bases). The germline gives CDR1 MNHEY, CDR2 SVGAGI. Trimming took 8 bases from V and 14 from J, leaving 22 bases between them. This CDR3 region has 13 residues. The CDR3 reads CASSGILIAEEFF. Here the CDR3 DNA reads TGTGCCAGCTCCGGGATCCTAATTGCTGAAGAGTTCTTC.

The rearrangement uses TRBV6-2 or TRBV6-3 and TRBJ2-7; 7 positions agree with TRBD1. After removal of 4 bases from V and 4 bases from J, the junction contained 19 bases not matched to a gene. The germline CDR1 and CDR2 sequences are MNHEY and SVGEGT. The CDR3 runs 18 residues. The CDR3 protein is CASSSLVGRAGGVYEQYF. The CDR3 nucleotides are TGTGCCAGCAGTTCCCTCGTGGGCCGGGCAGGGGGTGTTTACGAGCAGTACTTC.

The chain joins TRBV10-3 to TRBJ2-1, with 7 positions matching TRBD2. Germline CDR1 ENHRY, CDR2 SYGVKD. The CDR3 is 15 residues long. J was trimmed by 7 bases and V by 2 bases; bases with no gene match: 8. The DNA of the CDR3 is TGTGCCATCAGTGAGAGGTGGGAGGGCCGGAATGAGCAGTTCTTC. It translates to CAISERWEGRNEQFF.

This clone was counted a single time. The chain has TRBV7-3 and TRBJ2-2; 13 bases line up with TRBD2. The trim removed 4 bases at V and 3 bases at J, leaving 2 bases unmatched. This CDR3 has 16 amino acids. Germline V gives CDR1 SGHTA, CDR2 FQGTGA. CDR3 bases: TGTGCCAGCAGCTCGGGACTAGCGGGATACACCGGGGAGCTGTTTTTT. It yields the protein CASSSGLAGYTGELFF.

The rearrangement joins TRBV4-3 to TRBJ1-1; 8 bases match TRBD1. The length of the CDR3 is 15 residues. J was trimmed by 5 bases and V by 0 bases; bases with no gene match: 5. From germline, CDR1 is LGHNA and CDR2 YSLEER. The CDR3 loop is CASSQDQGAGTEAFF. CDR3 coding DNA: TGCGCCAGCAGCCAAGATCAGGGGGCTGGGACTGAAGCTTTCTTT.

V and J are TRBV9 and TRBJ2-5, with 7 bases lining up with TRBD2. V was clipped by 0 bases and J by 7 bases; unmatched bases: 6. Germline loops: CDR1 SGDLS, CDR2 YYNGEE. The CDR3 is 14 amino acids. The chain's CDR3 is CASSVAAGRGTQYF. DNA for the CDR3: TGTGCCAGCAGCGTAGCGGCGGGGAGGGGGACCCAGTACTTC.

The rearrangement uses TRBV3-1 (or the pseudogene TRBV3-2) and TRBJ1-3, with D perhaps TRBD1 (6 bases). Per the germline V gene, CDR1 is LGHDT and CDR2 is YNNKEL (reference sequence). The V end lost 2 bases, the J end lost 9 bases, and 17 bases lay between the germline ends. The CDR3 is 15 amino acids. This CDR3 is CASSQRTVTFPTIYF. The DNA of the CDR3 is TGTGCCAGCAGCCAAAGGACAGTAACCTTCCCCACCATATATTTT.

The rearrangement uses TRBV18 and TRBJ1-2, with D possibly TRBD1 on 5 matching bases. Germline lookup yields CDR1 KGHSH and CDR2 LQKENI. CDR3 size: 13 residues. Trimming took 8 bases from V and 3 from J, leaving 13 bases between them. This CDR3 reads CASHQGRDYGYTF. The CDR3 region has the DNA TGTGCCAGCCATCAGGGCAGAGACTATGGCTACACCTTC.

The chain employs TRBV19 and TRBJ2-2, with 16 bases identical to TRBD2. V shed 7 bases, J shed 0 bases, and the junction held 2 bases outside the gene matches. Germline V gene data show CDR1 as LNHDA and CDR2 as SQIVND (reference sequence). The CDR3 totals 17 residues. For the CDR3, the DNA is TGTGCCAGTATTGGGACTAGCGGGAGGGCGAACACCGGGGAGCTGTTTTTT. Its translation is CASIGTSGRANTGELFF.

The count of this clone is one. The chain uses TRBV7-8 and TRBJ1-4; no clear D. Trimming stripped 1 base from V and 0 bases from J, with 9 bases between. The germline CDR1 and CDR2 sequences are SGHVS and FQNEAQ. The CDR3 sequence is 16 residues long. CDR3 region: CASSLDRRATNEKLFF. CDR3 sequence (DNA): TGTGCCAGCAGCTTAGACAGACGAGCAACTAATGAAAAACTGTTTTTT.

As to this clone: One end of the junction does not line up with germline, which may come from a read error. The chain is built from TRBV5-1 and TRBJ2-5, with D uncertain. From germline, CDR1 is SGHRS and CDR2 YFSETQ. The CDR3 covers 16 residues. The CDR3 region is CASSLDALSPQATQYF. The CDR3 DNA follows: TGCGCCAGCAGCTTGGATGCACTTAGCCCCCAAGCGACCCAGTACTTC.

The chain is built from TRBV11-2 and TRBJ2-2; 9 bases align to TRBD2. The CDR3 has 15 amino acids. Trimming took 4 bases from V and 6 from J; bases not matched to a gene: 6. CDR1 and CDR2 from the germline V gene are SGHAT and FQNNGV. CDR3 sequence reads: CASSSSGIRSGELFF. The CDR3 DNA sequence: TGTGCCAGCAGCTCTAGCGGGATAAGATCCGGGGAGCTGTTTTTT.

The chain employs TRBV13 and TRBJ2-1, with TRBD2 matching over 9 bases. The CDR3 length is 16 residues. Germline V gene lookup returns CDR1 PRHDT and CDR2 FYEKMQ (reference sequence). The V segment lost 7 bases and the J segment 3 bases; nucleotides outside the gene matches: 10. CDR3 region: CASTPGAGGIYNEQFF. DNA of the CDR3: TGTGCCAGCACCCCGGGGGCGGGGGGGATCTACAATGAGCAGTTCTTC.

V gene TRBV24-1 combines with J gene TRBJ1-5; 10 bases are shared with TRBD1. The germline gives CDR1 KGHDR, CDR2 SFDVKD. J was trimmed by 4 bases and V by 9 bases; bases with no gene match: 8. This CDR3 contains 15 residues. The CDR3 region is CATAGTGAGNQPQHF. The CDR3 bases are TGTGCCACCGCCGGGACAGGGGCTGGAAATCAGCCCCAGCATTTT.

This rearrangement joins TRBV7-8 to TRBJ1-1, with D hard to call. V lost 4 bases and J lost 1, with 7 bases in between. This CDR3 has 13 amino acids. Germline CDR1 SGHVS, CDR2 FQNEAQ. The CDR3 nucleotides are TGTGCCAGCAGCTCCGGAGGGAACACTGAAGCTTTCTTT. It translates to CASSSGGNTEAFF.

The gene calls are TRBV27 and TRBJ2-1, with 13 bases fitting TRBD2. The CDR3 is 15 residues long. Germline V gene lookup returns CDR1 MNHEY and CDR2 SMNVEV (reference sequence). J gave up 6 bases and V 5 bases, and 4 bases lay outside the gene matches. The CDR3 coding sequence is TGTGCCAGCAGTGCTGGACTAGCGGGAGCCAATGAGCAGTTCTTC. This sequence encodes CASSAGLAGANEQFF.

V usage is TRBV7-2 and J usage is TRBJ2-7; weak D call: TRBD2 (5 bases). V gave up 10 bases and J gave up 4 bases, with 17 bases separating them. The CDR3 spans 13 residues. Germline values: CDR1 SGHTA, CDR2 FQGNSA. CDR3 loop: CATSEDASYEQYF. The DNA for the CDR3 is TGTGCCACCTCGGAGGACGCAAGTTACGAGCAGTACTTC.

The J gene is TRBJ1-1, the V gene TRBV6-5, with 10 bases lining up with TRBD1. The germline V gene encodes CDR1 MNHEY and CDR2 SVGAGI. After removal of 10 bases from V and 6 bases from J, the junction contained 8 bases not matched to a gene. This CDR3 is 13 amino acids long. As DNA, the CDR3 is TGTGCCACCCGGGACAGGGGAGTTTCTGAAGCTTTCTTT. It is translated as CATRDRGVSEAFF.

The V call is TRBV19, the J call TRBJ2-5, with TRBD2 identical over 8 bases. Germline lookup yields CDR1 LNHDA and CDR2 SQIVND (reference sequence). V dropped 5 bases and J dropped 3; count of bases not matched to a gene: 14. This CDR3 has 17 amino acids. CDR3 in DNA: TGTGCCAGTAGTTCCCTTCGACTAGCGATGGAGGAAGAGACCCAGTACTTC. Translated, it gives CASSSLRLAMEEETQYF.

The chain combines TRBV29-1 with TRBJ2-3; 10 nucleotides match TRBD1. V lost 5 bases to trimming and J lost 4 bases; unmatched junction nucleotides: 15. This CDR3 spans 17 amino acids. Germline CDR1 reads SQVTM; CDR2 reads ANQGSEA. CDR3: CSVTDERDRGLADTQYF. CDR3 in DNA: TGCAGCGTTACTGATGAACGGGACAGGGGACTGGCAGATACGCAGTATTTT.